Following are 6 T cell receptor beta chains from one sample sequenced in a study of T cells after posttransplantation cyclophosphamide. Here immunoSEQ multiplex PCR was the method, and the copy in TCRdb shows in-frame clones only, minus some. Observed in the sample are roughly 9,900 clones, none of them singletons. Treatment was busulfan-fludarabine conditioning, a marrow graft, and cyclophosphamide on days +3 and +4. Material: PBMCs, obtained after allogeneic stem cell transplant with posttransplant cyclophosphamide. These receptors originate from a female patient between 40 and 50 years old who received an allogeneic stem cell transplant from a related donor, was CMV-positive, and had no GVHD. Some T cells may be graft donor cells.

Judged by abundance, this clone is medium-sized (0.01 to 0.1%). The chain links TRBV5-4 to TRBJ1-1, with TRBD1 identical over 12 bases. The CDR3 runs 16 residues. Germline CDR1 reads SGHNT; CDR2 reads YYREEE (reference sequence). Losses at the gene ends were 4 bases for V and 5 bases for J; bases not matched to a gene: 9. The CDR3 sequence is CASSPGRDRGRTEAFF. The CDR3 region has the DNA TGTGCCAGCAGCCCGGGAAGGGACAGGGGGCGTACTGAAGCTTTCTTT.

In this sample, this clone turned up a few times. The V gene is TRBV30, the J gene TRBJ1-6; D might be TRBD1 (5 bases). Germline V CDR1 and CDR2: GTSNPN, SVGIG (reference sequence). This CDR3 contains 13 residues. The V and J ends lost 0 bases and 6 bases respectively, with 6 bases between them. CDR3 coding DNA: TGTGCCTGGAGTGTAGGGGCTAATTCACCCCTCCACTTT. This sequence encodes CAWSVGANSPLHF.

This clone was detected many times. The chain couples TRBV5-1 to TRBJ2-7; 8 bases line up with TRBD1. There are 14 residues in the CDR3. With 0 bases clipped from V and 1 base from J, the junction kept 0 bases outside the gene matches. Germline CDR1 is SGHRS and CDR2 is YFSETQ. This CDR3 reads CASSLGQGSYEQYF. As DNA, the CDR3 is TGCGCCAGCAGCTTGGGACAGGGGTCCTACGAGCAGTACTTC.

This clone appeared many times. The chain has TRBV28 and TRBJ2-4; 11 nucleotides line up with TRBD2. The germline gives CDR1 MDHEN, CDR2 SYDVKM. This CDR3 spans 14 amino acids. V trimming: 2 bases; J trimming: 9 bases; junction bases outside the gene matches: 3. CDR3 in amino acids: CASSLTSGRGIQYF. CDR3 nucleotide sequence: TGTGCCAGCAGTTTAACTAGCGGGAGAGGCATTCAGTACTTC.

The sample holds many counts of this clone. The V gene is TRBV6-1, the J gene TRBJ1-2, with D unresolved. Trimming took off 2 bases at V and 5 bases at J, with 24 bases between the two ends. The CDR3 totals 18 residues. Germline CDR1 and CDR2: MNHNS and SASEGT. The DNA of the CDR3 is TGTGCCAGCAGTGAATTCGGACGGAGTACATATGAGGGATATGGCTACACCTTC. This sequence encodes CASSEFGRSTYEGYGYTF.

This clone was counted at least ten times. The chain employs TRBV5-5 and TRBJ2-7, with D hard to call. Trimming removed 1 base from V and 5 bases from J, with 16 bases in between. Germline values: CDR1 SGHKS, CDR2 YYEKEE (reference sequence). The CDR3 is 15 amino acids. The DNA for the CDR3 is TGTGCCAGCAGCTTGTACTTTGGTCGAATGGACGAGCAGTACTTC. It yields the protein CASSLYFGRMDEQYF.